Listed below are T cell receptor beta chains from one sample, sequenced in a study of blood T cell repertoires in COVID-19. Profiling relied on immunoSEQ multiplex PCR, and the TCRdb table lists in-frame clones only, not all of them. Among approximately 160,000 clones listed, 83% were seen once. Sequencing was done on a sample of PBMCs or T cells enriched from blood (not recorded which). Receptors were obtained from a woman aged 50 to 65 who had recovered from COVID-19. The CDR3 runs from the conserved cysteine through the conserved F or W. A D gene is named only where the DNA matches it firmly. A clone size is listed for some rows: how often the clone was seen (once, few, many), or a class if it is expanded.

V: TRBV28; D: TRBD1; size: NA; J: TRBJ1-5; DNA: TGTGCCAGCATTCCAGGGGGCCGTGAGGCCCAGCATTTT; CDR3: CASIPGGREAQHF
V: TRBV10-2; D: TRBD2; size: NA; J: TRBJ2-3; DNA: TGCGCCAGCTGGACTAGCGGGCCCTCTAGCACAGATACGCAGTATTTT; CDR3: CASWTSGPSSTDTQYF
V: TRBV7-8; D: NA; size: NA; J: TRBJ1-6; DNA: TGTGCCAGCAGCTACACAGGGTATAATTCACCCCTCCACTTT; CDR3: CASSYTGYNSPLHF
V: TRBV12-3/TRBV12-4; D: NA; size: once; J: TRBJ1-1; DNA: TGTGCCAGCAGTAAGGCAGGCCCTGAAGCTTTCTTT; CDR3: CASSKAGPEAFF
V: TRBV19; D: NA; size: NA; J: TRBJ1-1; DNA: TGTGCCAGTAGTATAGTAGCGGGGACTGAAGCTTTCTTT; CDR3: CASSIVAGTEAFF
V: TRBV18; D: NA; size: NA; J: TRBJ1-5; DNA: TGTGCCAGCTCACCGGGGGGGGGAGGTCAGCCCCAGCATTTT; CDR3: CASSPGGGGQPQHF
V: TRBV6-5; D: NA; size: NA; J: TRBJ2-4; DNA: TGTGCCAGCTCCGCGCTAGCGGCCAAAAACATTCAGTACTTC; CDR3: CASSALAAKNIQYF
V: TRBV18; D: TRBD1; size: NA; J: TRBJ1-4; DNA: TGTGCCAGCTCACCGGGACAGGGGGAGAAACTGTTTTTT; CDR3: CASSPGQGEKLFF
V: TRBV30; D: NA; size: NA; J: TRBJ1-5; DNA: TGTGCCTGGAGTGTGGGGGCGAACCCCAATCAGCCCCAGCATTTT; CDR3: CAWSVGANPNQPQHF
V: TRBV6-5; D: TRBD1; size: NA; J: TRBJ1-1; DNA: TGTGCCAGCCAGAGGACAGGGGGTTCGAACACTGAAGCTTTCTTT; CDR3: CASQRTGGSNTEAFF
V: TRBV3-1/TRBV3-2; D: TRBD2; size: NA; J: TRBJ2-5; DNA: TGTGCCAGCAGCCAAGATCTGGGGCTTCTGACTAGCGGGGGGGAAGAGACCCAGTACTTC; CDR3: CASSQDLGLLTSGGEETQYF
V: TRBV27; D: TRBD1; size: NA; J: TRBJ2-1; DNA: TGTGCCAGCAGTCTGGACAGGAACTCCTACAATGAGCAGTTCTTC; CDR3: CASSLDRNSYNEQFF
V: TRBV4-3; D: NA; size: NA; J: TRBJ1-5; DNA: TGCGCCAGCAGCCAAGACGGCGGGTGGCCCCAGCATTTT; CDR3: CASSQDGGWPQHF
V: TRBV18; D: TRBD2; size: NA; J: TRBJ2-2; DNA: TGTGCCAGCTCCCCGACTTCGGGAGGAGGCACCGGGGAGCTGTTTTTT; CDR3: CASSPTSGGGTGELFF
V: TRBV19; D: NA; size: NA; J: TRBJ2-5; DNA: TGTGCCAGTAGTATAGATTGGGTAGCGCAAGAGACCCAGTACTTC; CDR3: CASSIDWVAQETQYF
V: TRBV28; D: TRBD2; size: few; J: TRBJ2-1; DNA: TGTGCCAGCAGTTCCCAACTAGCGGGAGTACTAAATGAGCAGTTCTTC; CDR3: CASSSQLAGVLNEQFF
V: TRBV19; D: NA; size: NA; J: TRBJ1-1; DNA: TGTGCCAGTAGTTCCGAGGAGGCTGAAGCTTTCTTT; CDR3: CASSSEEAEAFF
V: TRBV23-1; D: NA; size: NA; J: TRBJ2-3; DNA: TGCGCCAGCAGTCCCCTCAGCGGGGATACGCAGTATTTT; CDR3: CASSPLSGDTQYF
V: TRBV4-1; D: NA; size: NA; J: TRBJ1-5; DNA: TGCGCCAGCAGCCTGGGGCAAGTTGGGCATCAGCCCCAGCATTTT; CDR3: CASSLGQVGHQPQHF
V: TRBV27; D: TRBD2; size: NA; J: TRBJ2-1; DNA: TGTGCCAGCAGTTCCCTTCGTAGCGGGAGCTCTGTTGAGCAGTTCTTC; CDR3: CASSSLRSGSSVEQFF
V: TRBV5-6; D: NA; size: NA; J: TRBJ1-1; DNA: TGTGCCAGCAGCTTGGGCGGGGTAACTGAAGCTTTCTTT; CDR3: CASSLGGVTEAFF
V: TRBV19; D: NA; size: NA; J: TRBJ1-2; DNA: TGTGCCAGTAGTATGTTGGGGGGGTCGGCCTATGGCTACACCTTC; CDR3: CASSMLGGSAYGYTF
V: TRBV12-3/TRBV12-4; D: NA; size: NA; J: TRBJ2-5; DNA: TGTGCCAGCAGTTTGAGCGGAGAAGAGACCCAGTACTTC; CDR3: CASSLSGEETQYF
V: TRBV19; D: NA; size: once; J: TRBJ1-3; DNA: TGTGCCACCCTGGACAGAGATGGAAACACCATATATTTT; CDR3: CATLDRDGNTIYF
V: TRBV7-5; D: NA; size: NA; J: TRBJ1-5; DNA: TGTGCCAGAAGCTTAGGACAGGGTCTTCAGCCCCAGCATTTT; CDR3: CARSLGQGLQPQHF